The clone carrying this T cell receptor beta chain was seen a few times. Its specificity is not known. A junction boundary mismatches the germline segment, possibly from a read error. CDR1 and CDR2 from the germline V gene are SNHLY and FYNNEI. The CDR3 is 11 residues long. The data were taken from a study of blood T cells in healthy people across ages. Then a second PCR, running about 6 to 11 cycles, was carried out with a sample-barcoded 5' primer and a J-beta primer mix. A single record per CDR3 protein comes from TCRdb applying MiXCR to the 5' RACE reads. In the table there are more than 500,000 distinct CDR3 sequences, approximately 25% of which are singletons. Findings and caveats of the study: Per million T cells, TCR beta diversity dropped about linearly as age rose. The donors' CMV status was not determined, possibly confounding changes in expanded clonotypes.

The V gene is TRBV2, the J gene TRBJ2-2; tentatively, D is TRBD2 (5 bases). The TCR was taken from a woman in her sixties or seventies in good health. The sequenced sample consisted of blood. The CDR3 region has the DNA TGTGCCAGTGCTTACACTGGGGAGCCGTTTTTT. Translation: CASAYTGEPFF. The full variable domain, rest sourced from reference TRBV2 and TRBJ2-2, is EPEVTQTPSHQVTQMGQEVILRCVPISNHLYFYWYRQILGQKVEFLVSFYNNEISEKSEIFDDQFSVERPDGSNFTLKIRSTKLEDSAMYFCASAYTGEPFFGEGSRLTVL.